The rows below give T cell receptor beta chains drawn from one sample of a study of T cells after yellow fever vaccination. TCRdb re-called the 5' RACE reads through MiXCR, storing one row per CDR3 protein. The sample lists more than 350,000 distinct CDR3 sequences, 11% occurring once. This sample comprised PBMCs, obtained on the day of the first yellow fever vaccination. The receptors originated from a man between 18 and 29 years old who received the YFV17D yellow fever vaccine. Both conserved end residues are part of each CDR3. The order of the fields is J gene, CDR3 length, V gene, CDR3 protein.

J: TRBJ1-3
length: 14
V: TRBV10-3
CDR3: CAILDRSSGNTIYF

J: TRBJ2-1
length: 18
V: TRBV4-2
CDR3: CASSSPKGGGGSRVKQFF

J: TRBJ2-1
length: 15
V: TRBV11-3
CDR3: CASSGGPGPYNEQFF

J: TRBJ1-2
length: 14
V: TRBV2
CDR3: CASSEVVANYGYTF

J: TRBJ1-2
length: 13
V: TRBV19
CDR3: CASSMYARTGYTF

J: TRBJ2-1
length: 18
V: TRBV24-1
CDR3: CATSDPADGLAGGSEQFF

J: TRBJ2-1
length: 17
V: TRBV10-3
CDR3: CAFSSVDGGAIYNEQFF

J: TRBJ1-6
length: 15
V: TRBV6-2/TRBV6-3
CDR3: CASSYLGPMESPLHF

J: TRBJ1-1
length: 14
V: TRBV29-1
CDR3: CSVEWDRVHTEAFF

J: TRBJ2-5
length: 15
V: TRBV5-1
CDR3: CASSLAGSRDETQYF

J: TRBJ1-2
length: 12
V: TRBV20-1
CDR3: CSAQQGGDGYTF

J: TRBJ2-1
length: 14
V: TRBV10-3
CDR3: CATGLAGVTNEQFF

J: TRBJ1-2
length: 13
V: TRBV20-1
CDR3: CSAPDLLSYGYTF

J: TRBJ2-4
length: 21
V: TRBV11-1
CDR3: CASSSRFPGQTDPLAKNIQYF

J: TRBJ1-5
length: 12
V: TRBV5-1
CDR3: CASSCYTEPQHF

J: TRBJ2-3
length: 15
V: TRBV9
CDR3: CASSVGTGATDTQYF

J: TRBJ2-1
length: 15
V: TRBV4-2
CDR3: CASSQVYPSLGEQFF

J: TRBJ1-1
length: 13
V: TRBV5-1
CDR3: CATSDGLNTEAFF

J: TRBJ1-2
length: 14
V: TRBV27
CDR3: CASSRKGTGNGYTF

J: TRBJ1-4
length: 15
V: TRBV6-2/TRBV6-3
CDR3: CASSYEGAGGGKLFF

J: TRBJ1-6
length: 14
V: TRBV20-1
CDR3: CSAPTRVYNSPLHF

J: TRBJ1-6
length: 12
V: TRBV19
CDR3: CASSMRASPLHF

J: TRBJ1-3
length: 15
V: TRBV7-9
CDR3: CASSTSRRGGNTIYF

J: TRBJ1-1
length: 12
V: TRBV7-9
CDR3: CASSSMNTEAFF

J: TRBJ2-6
length: 13
V: TRBV27
CDR3: CASSFGGANVLTF

J: TRBJ1-5
length: 15
V: TRBV5-8
CDR3: CASSLMGSRNQPQHF

J: TRBJ2-4
length: 15
V: TRBV4-1
CDR3: CASSPGTGGLYIQYF

J: TRBJ2-3
length: 13
V: TRBV28
CDR3: CASSQPVTDTQYF

J: TRBJ2-3
length: 17
V: TRBV11-2
CDR3: CASSLIPRAGGTDTQYF

J: TRBJ2-1
length: 17
V: TRBV4-3
CDR3: CASSQGLQTGSPNEQFF

J: TRBJ1-5
length: 15
V: TRBV3-1
CDR3: CASSPGVNSNQPQHF

J: TRBJ2-7
length: 11
V: TRBV6-2/TRBV6-3
CDR3: CASSYFHEQYF

J: TRBJ1-2
length: 10
V: TRBV2
CDR3: CASKDYGYTF

J: TRBJ1-2
length: 17
V: TRBV15
CDR3: CATRGVLAVDANYGYTF

J: TRBJ1-2
length: 12
V: TRBV10-3
CDR3: CAIRPTEGSYTF

J: TRBJ1-6
length: 15
V: TRBV6-1
CDR3: CASSLRDRALGTLHF